The 12 T cell receptor beta chains reported below all come from one sample, sequenced in a study of CD8+ T cells in alopecia areata. Investigators isolated RNA and reverse transcribed it into cDNA to act as the sequencing template. Clones were read by immunoSEQ multiplex PCR, and TCRdb kept only the in-frame ones, dropping some. The data contain 10,000 to 15,000 clones, roughly three fifths of them seen just once; the ten biggest clones take up roughly 13%. Researchers gathered lesional scalp punch biopsies and peripheral blood from patients with alopecia areata. The sequenced material came from skin. These TCRs come from a human donor with alopecia areata.

J is TRBJ2-1 and V is TRBV7-2; 11 bases map to TRBD2. V lost 4 bases and J lost 6; bases outside the gene matches: 8. The CDR3 loop spans 16 amino acids. Germline values: CDR1 SGHTA, CDR2 FQGNSA. The CDR3 loop reads CASSSALLAGVNEQFF. The CDR3 bases are TGTGCCAGCAGCTCCGCCTTACTAGCGGGAGTCAATGAGCAGTTCTTC.

The chain couples TRBV2 to TRBJ2-4, with TRBD2 identical over 9 bases. The trim removed 4 bases at V and 3 bases at J, leaving 10 bases unmatched. The CDR3 covers 17 residues. The germline CDR1 and CDR2 sequences are SNHLY and FYNNEI. The CDR3 sequence is CASSVAGVGRGKNIQYF. As DNA, the CDR3 is TGTGCCAGCAGTGTAGCGGGAGTGGGTCGGGGCAAAAACATTCAGTACTTC. Full variable domain (outside the CDR3, taken from reference TRBV2 and TRBJ2-4): EPEVTQTPSHQVTQMGQEVILRCVPISNHLYFYWYRQILGQKVEFLVSFYNNEISEKSEIFDDQFSVERPDGSNFTLKIRSTKLEDSAMYFCASSVAGVGRGKNIQYFGAGTRLSVL.

The chain is built from TRBV28 and TRBJ1-2, with D tentatively TRBD1 (6 bases). Trimming left V 5 bases short and J 8 bases short, with 12 bases between. This CDR3 has 12 amino acids. Germline V gene sequence: CDR1 MDHEN, CDR2 SYDVKM. The DNA for the CDR3 is TGTGCCAGCAGTGTGGGGGGCCAGGGCTACACCTTC. Translating it yields CASSVGGQGYTF.

The J gene is TRBJ2-2, the V gene TRBV7-2; the D gene is possibly TRBD1 (6 bases). The germline gives CDR1 SGHTA, CDR2 FQGNSA. The ends were cut back, 5 bases at V and 6 bases at J, with 10 bases in the middle. This CDR3 has 13 residues. The CDR3 region is CASSLQGAGELFF. DNA of the CDR3: TGTGCCAGCAGCCTACAGGGTGCCGGGGAGCTGTTTTTT.

This clone was picked up a small number of times. This chain links TRBV15 with TRBJ2-1; 9 bases align to TRBD2. This CDR3 is built from 15 residues. Trimming at V came to 5 bases and at J to 4 bases, leaving 6 bases not matched to a gene. Germline CDR1 LNHNV, CDR2 YYDKDF (reference sequence). CDR3 nucleotide sequence: TGTGCCACCAGCGGAGCGGGAGGACCTTACAATGAGCAGTTCTTC. Its translation is CATSGAGGPYNEQFF.

J is TRBJ1-5 and V is TRBV30; possible D gene TRBD1, 6 bases. V lost 0 bases and J lost 7, with 13 bases in between. Germline CDR1 and CDR2: GTSNPN and SVGIG (reference sequence). The CDR3 covers 14 residues. The CDR3 DNA sequence: TGTGCCTGGAGTGTACATCGGGGGGCCCAGCCCCAGCATTTT. The encoded protein is CAWSVHRGAQPQHF.

The V call is TRBV6-1, the J call TRBJ1-4; D ambiguous. The ends were cut back, 8 bases at V and 8 bases at J, with 15 bases in the middle. The germline V gene has CDR1 MNHNS and CDR2 SASEGT. The CDR3 contains 13 residues. CDR3 loop: CASADGPKEKLFF. CDR3 coding DNA: TGTGCCAGCGCCGACGGGCCGAAGGAAAAACTGTTTTTT.

V is TRBV5-4 and J is TRBJ2-5; unclear D gene. The CDR3 runs to 14 residues. V was cut by 3 bases and J by 0 bases, with 9 bases left in between. From germline, CDR1 is SGHNT and CDR2 YYREEE (reference sequence). The CDR3 here is CASSSEGHQETQYF. The CDR3 DNA reads TGTGCCAGCAGCTCCGAAGGTCACCAAGAGACCCAGTACTTC. Full variable domain (outside the CDR3, taken from reference TRBV5-4 and TRBJ2-5): ETGVTQSPTHLIKTRGQQVTLRCSSQSGHNTVSWYQQALGQGPQFIFQYYREEENGRGNFPPRFSGLQFPNYSSELNVNALELDDSALYLCASSSEGHQETQYFGPGTRLLVL.

The sample holds a few counts of this clone. The V and J genes are TRBV7-2 and TRBJ2-5; D not certain. The CDR3 covers 14 residues. Germline CDR1 is SGHTA and CDR2 is FQGNSA. V lost 3 bases and J 7 bases, leaving 15 bases between the germline ends. This CDR3 reads CASSFMSPRMTQYF. CDR3 nucleotides: TGTGCCAGCAGCTTTATGTCGCCCCGGATGACCCAGTACTTC. Complete variable domain (other parts from reference TRBV7-2 and TRBJ2-5): GAGVSQSPSNKVTEKGKDVELRCDPISGHTALYWYRQSLGQGLEFLIYFQGNSAPDKSGLPSDRFSAERTGGSVSTLTIQRTQQEDSAVYLCASSFMSPRMTQYFGPGTRLLVL.

This chain connects TRBV7-2 to TRBJ2-5; D not certain. Germline V gene data show CDR1 as SGHTA and CDR2 as FQGNSA. CDR3 length: 15 amino acids. The V end lost 0 bases, the J end lost 1 base, and 9 bases lay between the germline ends. CDR3 amino acids: CASSLAMGTQETQYF. For the CDR3, the DNA is TGTGCCAGCAGCTTAGCTATGGGAACCCAAGAGACCCAGTACTTC.

In this sample, this clone turned up a few times. This chain uses TRBV6-6 with TRBJ2-5, with TRBD1 matching 8 bases. The J call may be faulty, since TRBJ2-7 better matches the DNA end. The CDR3 totals 14 residues. Germline V gene lookup returns CDR1 MNHNY and CDR2 SVGAGI (reference sequence). The CDR3 here is CASSYSGGRYEQYF. The CDR3 DNA sequence: TGTGCCAGCAGTTATTCAGGGGGCAGGTACGAGCAGTACTTC.

The chain uses TRBV7-2 and TRBJ1-5; 7 bases line up with TRBD1. Trimming took 3 bases from V and 5 from J; bases not matched to a gene: 1. The CDR3 is 13 residues long. The germline V gene has CDR1 SGHTA and CDR2 FQGNSA. CDR3 DNA: TGTGCCAGCAGCTTTGGACAGGATCAGCCCCAGCATTTT. Protein sequence: CASSFGQDQPQHF.